A single sample is the source of the 25 T cell receptor beta chains below, sequenced in a study of somatic mutations in cytotoxic T cells in rheumatoid arthritis. The assay was immunoSEQ multiplex PCR, and TCRdb's table has in-frame clones only and misses some. Of 10,000 or so clones in the sample, 89% were seen once. Sample: CD4+ T cells sorted from blood. These receptor sequences come from a woman younger than 35 with rheumatoid arthritis.

J is TRBJ1-2 and V is TRBV28; TRBD1 might be the D (6 bases). With 10 bases removed from V and 6 bases from J, the gap between germline ends came to 12 bases. Germline lookup yields CDR1 MDHEN and CDR2 SYDVKM. The CDR3 runs to 11 residues. For the CDR3, the DNA is TGTGCCATCTCGGGACAAGATGGCTACACCTTC. Translating gives CAISGQDGYTF.

Only one count was recorded for this clone. The chain recombines TRBV6-5 with TRBJ1-2; D unclear. Trimming left V 2 bases short and J 7 bases short, with 14 bases between. The CDR3 spans 14 residues. From germline, CDR1 is MNHEY and CDR2 SVGAGI. CDR3 nucleotides: TGTGCCAGCAGTTACGGACTGGCTGGGCGTGGCTACACCTTC. Encoded protein: CASSYGLAGRGYTF.

This sequence joins TRBV20-1 and TRBJ2-7; TRBD1 aligns across 10 bases. CDR1 and CDR2 (germline): DFQATT, SNEGSKA (reference sequence). V lost 6 bases and J lost 5; bases outside the gene matches: 1. This CDR3 is built from 11 residues. CDR3 in DNA: TGCAGTGCGGGACAGGGGCACGAGCAGTACTTC. It translates to CSAGQGHEQYF.

The chain uses TRBV5-1 and TRBJ2-7, with a weak D call TRBD1 (6 bases). This CDR3 is 14 amino acids long. The V gene lost 4 bases and the J gene lost 3 bases, with 14 bases spanning the gap. In germline, CDR1 is SGHRS, CDR2 YFSETQ. In DNA, the CDR3 is TGCGCCAGCAGCCCCGGACAGCCCTACTACGAGCAGTACTTC. It translates to CASSPGQPYYEQYF.

This chain joins TRBV4-3 and TRBJ2-6; D might be TRBD2 (5 bases). Looked up from germline, CDR1 is LGHNA and CDR2 is YSLEER. V lost 0 bases to trimming and J lost 0 bases, with 21 bases between them. The CDR3 length is 21 residues. CDR3 protein: CASSQDRQMDFLGSGANVLTF. CDR3 nucleotide sequence: TGCGCCAGCAGCCAAGACCGTCAGATGGACTTCCTTGGCTCTGGGGCCAACGTCCTGACTTTC.

The chain couples TRBV7-9 to TRBJ1-4; D gene uncertain. Germline CDR1 reads SEHNR; CDR2 reads FQNEAQ (reference sequence). The V end was cut by 6 bases, the J end by 3 bases, with 11 bases between. The length of the CDR3 is 14 residues. The CDR3 sequence is CASRRRSANEKLFF. DNA of the CDR3: TGTGCCAGCAGGAGGAGGTCGGCTAATGAAAAACTGTTTTTT.

V gene TRBV7-2 combines with J gene TRBJ2-2; D is ambiguous. The CDR3 extends over 14 amino acids. CDR1 and CDR2 from the germline V gene are SGHTA and FQGNSA. The V gene lost 1 base and the J gene lost 3 bases, with 6 bases spanning the gap. CDR3 sequence (DNA): TGTGCCAGCAGCTTAGGAGCCTACACCGGGGAGCTGTTTTTT. Translation gives CASSLGAYTGELFF.

This clone was counted only a few times. This chain uses TRBV4-3 with TRBJ1-1, with D possibly TRBD1 on 5 matching bases. V was pared by 1 base and J by 5 bases, with 11 bases between. The CDR3 totals 14 residues. Germline V lookup: CDR1 LGHNA, CDR2 YSLEER. The CDR3 reads CASSQGGGITEAFF. The CDR3 DNA is TGCGCCAGCAGCCAAGGCGGGGGTATAACTGAAGCTTTCTTT.

J is TRBJ2-5 and V is TRBV7-9; 8 positions match TRBD1. The length of the CDR3 is 16 residues. Germline V lookup: CDR1 SEHNR, CDR2 FQNEAQ (reference sequence). V was clipped by 0 bases and J by 3 bases; unmatched bases: 6. The CDR3 DNA follows: TGTGCCAGCAGCTTAGCCCGGACAGGGAAGGAAGAGACCCAGTACTTC. It specifies CASSLARTGKEETQYF.

The rearrangement uses TRBV14 and TRBJ1-1; a weak D match, TRBD1 (6 bases). Germline CDR1 and CDR2: SGHDN and FVKESK. V was cut by 3 bases and J by 6 bases, with 11 bases left in between. The CDR3 covers 13 residues. The CDR3 protein is CASSQVTGSEAFF. CDR3 DNA sequence: TGTGCCAGCAGCCAGGTTACAGGGTCTGAAGCTTTCTTT.

The chain employs TRBV10-3 and TRBJ2-3; no clear D gene. The germline gives CDR1 ENHRY, CDR2 SYGVKD. Between the trimmed V and J ends, which lost 6 bases and 1 base, there was a span of 11 bases. This CDR3 has 14 residues. CDR3 sequence reads: CAISARLGTDTQYF. CDR3 DNA: TGTGCCATCAGCGCCAGACTTGGCACAGATACGCAGTATTTT.

The rearrangement links TRBV9 to TRBJ2-7; D may be TRBD1 (6 bases). Germline V gives CDR1 SGDLS, CDR2 YYNGEE. The CDR3 has 18 residues. V was cut by 0 bases and J by 1 base, with 20 bases left in between. DNA of the CDR3: TGTGCCAGCAGCGTAGTGGGGGCTATTTCCTACGGGTCCTACGAGCAGTACTTC. It is translated as CASSVVGAISYGSYEQYF.

This clone was counted a single time. The chain is built from TRBV7-2 and TRBJ1-4; D not resolved. The CDR3 loop spans 18 amino acids. Germline CDR1 is SGHTA and CDR2 is FQGNSA. V was clipped by 2 bases and J by 3 bases, with 19 bases between them. CDR3 DNA: TGTGCCAGCAGCTTAACTGTGGAGATACGAGAGGCTAATGAAAAACTGTTTTTT. Amino acid sequence: CASSLTVEIREANEKLFF.

This clone came up a few times. The chain employs TRBV5-6 and TRBJ2-7; unclear D gene. There are 14 residues in the CDR3. V was cut by 4 bases and J by 6 bases, with 17 bases left in between. Germline V gene sequence: CDR1 SGHDT, CDR2 YYEEEE. In nucleotides, the CDR3 is TGTGCCAGCAGCGTCTGGGCAACCCAAGGCGAGCAGTACTTC. This sequence encodes CASSVWATQGEQYF.

The rearrangement links TRBV27 to TRBJ2-5, with D possibly being TRBD2 (6 bases). CDR3 length: 15 amino acids. Germline assignment: CDR1 MNHEY and CDR2 SMNVEV (reference sequence). The V end was cut by 3 bases, the J end by 1 base, with 12 bases between. The CDR3 sequence is CASSFWGGSQETQYF. The CDR3, as DNA: TGTGCCAGCAGTTTTTGGGGAGGCAGCCAAGAGACCCAGTACTTC.

V is TRBV7-9 and J is TRBJ1-3; 10 bases match TRBD1. The CDR3 totals 18 residues. Losses at the gene ends were 3 bases for V and 6 bases for J; bases not matched to a gene: 14. The germline V gene has CDR1 SEHNR and CDR2 FQNEAQ (reference sequence). The CDR3 region has the DNA TGTGCCAGCAGCTTCGACAGGGGGCTCGTATATGAGGCAAACACCATATATTTT. This gives the protein CASSFDRGLVYEANTIYF.

The DNA of the CDR3 is TGTGCCAGCACAGCCGGGACATATAATTCACCCCTCCACTTT. Amino acid sequence: CASTAGTYNSPLHF. The chain combines TRBV6-5 with TRBJ1-6; D perhaps matches TRBD1 (6 bases). V gave up 7 bases and J gave up 4 bases, with 11 bases separating them. The germline gives CDR1 MNHEY, CDR2 SVGAGI. The CDR3 runs 14 residues.

The chain links TRBV5-1 to TRBJ2-1, with 11 positions matching TRBD2. The length of the CDR3 is 15 residues. Trimming took 3 bases from V and 8 from J; bases not matched to a gene: 7. The germline V gene encodes CDR1 SGHRS and CDR2 YFSETQ. The CDR3 region is CASSYRLAGLDEQFF. In nucleotides, the CDR3 is TGCGCCAGCAGCTACAGACTAGCGGGGTTGGATGAGCAGTTCTTC.

The genes are TRBV5-4 and TRBJ2-3; TRBD2 aligns across 12 bases. The germline gives CDR1 SGHNT, CDR2 YYREEE (reference sequence). The V gene end was trimmed by 2 bases and the J gene end by 3 bases; junction bases not matched to a gene: 1. CDR3 length equals 15 residues. CDR3 coding DNA: TGTGCCAGCAGCTTACTAGCGGGAGGAACAGATACGCAGTATTTT. This encodes CASSLLAGGTDTQYF.

This sequence joins TRBV25-1 and TRBJ2-2; weak D call: TRBD2 (5 bases). The CDR3 has 14 amino acids. Trimming stripped 7 bases from V and 3 bases from J, with 12 bases between. Germline V lookup: CDR1 MGHDK, CDR2 SYGVNS. CDR3 DNA: TGTGCCAGCAAAGGGCCCGGGGACACCGGGGAGCTGTTTTTT. Encoded protein: CASKGPGDTGELFF.

V is TRBV6-5 and J is TRBJ1-4, with 8 bases identical to TRBD1. The V and J ends lost 6 bases and 3 bases, in that order; junction bases with no gene match: 6. There are 15 residues in the CDR3. Germline CDR1 reads MNHEY; CDR2 reads SVGAGI. The CDR3 region is CASRHGGQANEKLFF. In DNA form, the CDR3 reads TGTGCCAGCAGGCATGGGGGACAGGCTAATGAAAAACTGTTTTTT.

This clone was found once. The chain joins TRBV7-2 to TRBJ2-3; 7 bases map to TRBD1. Germline trimming cut 2 bases from V and 2 bases from J; bases unmatched to any gene: 13. Germline assignment: CDR1 SGHTA and CDR2 FQGNSA. The CDR3 runs to 18 residues. The CDR3 coding sequence is TGTGCCAGCAGCTTACGATGGTCGGCAGGGGGATACACAGATACGCAGTATTTT. Protein product: CASSLRWSAGGYTDTQYF.

The J gene is TRBJ2-7, the V gene TRBV27; possibly TRBD2 for D (5 bases). This CDR3 has 13 amino acids. The germline CDR1 and CDR2 sequences are MNHEY and SMNVEV (reference sequence). With 5 bases removed from V and 7 bases from J, the gap between germline ends came to 15 bases. The CDR3 loop is CASSLVLSGEQYF. The CDR3 region has the DNA TGTGCCAGCAGTCTGGTCCTCTCGGGGGAGCAGTACTTC.

This rearrangement joins TRBV10-1 to TRBJ2-3, with 9 bases matching TRBD1. CDR1 is WNHNN, CDR2 SYGVQD, per germline (reference sequence). V was clipped by 5 bases and J by 3 bases; unmatched bases: 6. The length of the CDR3 is 15 residues. CDR3 DNA sequence: TGCGCCAGCAGTCGGGGACAGGGAGGAACAGATACGCAGTATTTT. Translation: CASSRGQGGTDTQYF.

This chain connects TRBV10-3 to TRBJ1-5, with no clear D. The V gene's germline CDR1 is ENHRY and CDR2 SYGVKD. The ends were cut back, 4 bases at V and 4 bases at J, with 8 bases in the middle. The CDR3 is 13 amino acids. The CDR3 loop is CAISGGGNQPQHF. The CDR3, as DNA: TGTGCCATCAGTGGAGGAGGGAATCAGCCCCAGCATTTT.